A single sample gave rise to the 5 T cell receptor beta chains below, sequenced in a study of T cells in Graves' hyperthyroidism and ophthalmopathy. Researchers amplified the TCR beta CDR3 regions from RNA transcripts. HTBI primers were the set used in a first-round RT-PCR of the TCR CDR3. TCRdb re-derived calls from the multiplex PCR reads in MiXCR, one entry per CDR3 protein. This table has over 300,000 distinct CDR3 sequences, 14% appearing once. Source material: blood. These receptors were taken from a woman aged 55-69 years with Graves' hyperthyroidism.

This clonotype was recorded once. The J gene is TRBJ2-1, the V gene TRBV20-1; D not certain. V was cut by 3 bases and J by 3 bases, with 12 bases left in between. This CDR3 region has 14 residues. From germline, CDR1 is DFQATT and CDR2 SNEGSKA (reference sequence). CDR3: CSASTQRNYNEQFF. CDR3 DNA sequence: TGCAGTGCTAGTACCCAGAGAAACTACAATGAGCAGTTCTTC.

Regarding this clonotype: This may stem from a read error, because a much larger clone lies one nucleotide away. The chain joins TRBV10-2 to TRBJ1-1; 8 nucleotides line up with TRBD1. Germline lookup yields CDR1 WSHSY and CDR2 SAAADI. CDR3 length: 16 residues. The CDR3 coding sequence is TGCGCCAGCAGTTACCACAGGGGGAGGATGAACACTGAAGCTTCCTTT. Protein product: CASSYHRGRMNTEASF.

This clonotype was picked up many times. In DNA, the CDR3 is TGTGCCAGCAGTTACAGACAGGCCGGATCCTACGAGCAGTACTTC. It encodes CASSYRQAGSYEQYF. The rearrangement links TRBV6-5 to TRBJ2-7, with TRBD1 as a possible D gene (6 bases). Per germline, CDR1 MNHEY and CDR2 SVGAGI. Trimming took off 2 bases at V and 1 base at J, with 12 bases between the two ends. The CDR3 contains 15 residues.

This clonotype has at least ten counts. This chain connects TRBV27 to TRBJ2-7; 8 bases map to TRBD1. The length of the CDR3 is 14 residues. Germline-derived CDR1 and CDR2 are MNHEY and SMNVEV (reference sequence). J lost 0 bases, V lost 4 bases, and 2 bases had no gene match. CDR3 in DNA: TGTGCCAGCAGTTGGGACAGGAGCTCCTACGAGCAGTACTTC. Its protein is CASSWDRSSYEQYF.

As regards this clonotype: Likely a read error: the CDR3 ends without its conserved phenylalanine or tryptophan. This chain connects TRBV11-2 to TRBJ1-2; 7 bases are a match to TRBD1. V gave up 5 bases and J gave up 2 bases; unmatched junction bases: 5. This CDR3 is built from 14 residues. Per germline, CDR1 SGHAT and CDR2 FQNNGV. Written as DNA, the CDR3 is TGTGCCAGCAGCAACAGGGGTCAGAACTATGGCTACACCCTC. This sequence encodes CASSNRGQNYGYTL.